Each of the 8 T cell receptor beta chains below was sequenced from the same sample in a study of Ad26.COV2.S vaccination and SARS-CoV-2 variants. The treatment is: around 19 received Ad26.COV2.S at low or high dose, single or two shots; 5 received placebo; per-sample allocation not given. Following the first vaccine or placebo injection, samples were taken on day 63. Clones were read by immunoSEQ multiplex PCR, and TCRdb kept only the in-frame ones, dropping some. The sample records 450,000 to 550,000 clones, 89% being singletons. Material: peripheral blood, obtained in a trial of Ad26.COV2.S vaccine versus placebo. These receptors all stem from a person between 18 and 60 years old who received the Ad26.COV2.S COVID-19 vaccine or a placebo.

The V and J genes are TRBV7-2 and TRBJ1-6; no reliable D call. The germline V gene has CDR1 SGHTA and CDR2 FQGNSA. There are 15 residues in the CDR3. The germline V and J ends were trimmed by 5 bases and 7 bases, with 15 bases remaining between them. CDR3 coding DNA: TGTGCCAGCAGCCCAACCTACGGCCCAAATTCACCCCTCCACTTT. Amino acids: CASSPTYGPNSPLHF.

The rearrangement links TRBV23-1 to TRBJ2-7, with D possibly being TRBD2 (5 bases). TRBV23-1 is annotated as an ORF whose role is uncertain. V dropped 11 bases and J dropped 5 bases, with 7 bases sitting between them. This CDR3 is 9 amino acids long. CDR3 DNA sequence: TGCGCCCCGAGGGACGAGCAGTACTTC. As protein: CAPRDEQYF.

The gene calls are TRBV19 and TRBJ2-1, with D uncertain. Germline-derived CDR1 and CDR2 are LNHDA and SQIVND (reference sequence). The CDR3 has 15 amino acids. V lost 6 bases, J lost 0 bases, and 12 bases lay in between. In nucleotides, the CDR3 is TGTGCCAGTAGGAAGCGCCTCGGCTCCTACAATGAGCAGTTCTTC. Protein product: CASRKRLGSYNEQFF.

The rearrangement joins TRBV7-8 to TRBJ1-1; D is unresolved. The germline CDR1 and CDR2 sequences are SGHVS and FQNEAQ. Trimming removed 0 bases from V and 5 bases from J, with 10 bases in between. There are 14 residues in the CDR3. For the CDR3, the DNA is TGTGCCAGCAGCTTAGCCCCACCAGAAACTGAAGCTTTCTTT. Translated: CASSLAPPETEAFF.

The chain has TRBV21-1 and TRBJ2-7. TRBV21-1 is listed as a pseudogene. The CDR3 is 11 amino acids. CDR3 residues: CASSPPYEQYF. The DNA of the CDR3 is TGTGCCAGCAGCCCCCCCTACGAGCAGTACTTC.

The chain joins TRBV4-2 to TRBJ1-5; the D gene is possibly TRBD1 (5 bases). Germline V gene lookup returns CDR1 LGHNA and CDR2 YNFKEQ. Trimming removed 3 bases at V and 4 bases at J, with 10 bases between. CDR3 size: 14 residues. DNA for the CDR3: TGTGCCAGCAGCCAGGGGACGGGTAATCAGCCCCAGCATTTT. Its protein product is CASSQGTGNQPQHF.

The chain links TRBV7-2 to TRBJ1-4, with TRBD1 matching 7 bases. The CDR3 contains 14 residues. Germline V gene sequence: CDR1 SGHTA, CDR2 FQGNSA. Unmatched junction bases numbered 8, after V lost 6 bases and J lost 7 bases. This chain's CDR3 is CASSLPGQTEKLFF. The CDR3 nucleotides are TGTGCCAGCAGTCTACCGGGACAGACTGAAAAACTGTTTTTT.

This clone appeared a single time. The V call is TRBV23-1, the J call TRBJ1-5; no reliable D call. TRBV23-1 is identified as an open reading frame with a role that is uncertain. The CDR3 runs to 15 residues. V was trimmed by 4 bases and J by 5 bases, leaving 15 bases between them. For the CDR3, the DNA is TGCGCCAGCAGTCGGCCGGCCAGAGAAGATCAGCCCCAGCATTTT. Translating it yields CASSRPAREDQPQHF.